This T cell receptor beta chain was captured in a study of early T cells in non-severe SARS-CoV-2 infection. TCRdb called the 5' RACE reads again in MiXCR, with one record for every CDR3 protein. This table has about 67,000 distinct CDR3 sequences, 11% appearing once. This clonotype has just a few counts. Trimming removed 4 bases from V and 4 bases from J, with 7 bases in between. The CDR3 consists of 12 residues. CDR1 and CDR2 (germline): SGHTA, FQGNSA. The clonotype originates from an adult who was a healthcare worker with PCR-confirmed SARS-CoV-2 infection or an uninfected control (not recorded which). The sequencing sample was made of whole blood. This sequence joins TRBV7-2 and TRBJ2-5; D is ambiguous. This chain's CDR3 is CASSSRRETQYF. In nucleotides, the CDR3 is TGTGCCAGCAGCTCTAGGCGAGAGACCCAGTACTTC.